This paragraph reports one T cell receptor beta chain. Generated by immunoSEQ multiplex PCR, the TCRdb table keeps only in-frame clones and is missing some. The table has approximately 90,000 clones, 85% seen once; the top ten hold roughly 4%. The data originate from a study of blood T cell repertoires in COVID-19. The CDR3 sequence is 12 residues long. CDR1 is SGHDT and CDR2 is YYEEEE in the germline V gene. Deletions cut 4 bases from V and 7 bases from J, with 11 bases between. The receptor comes from a man in his fifties or sixties with acute or convalescent COVID-19. The chain carries TRBV5-6 and TRBJ1-1; a weak D match, TRBD1 (6 bases). The sample was peripheral blood. For the CDR3, the DNA is TGTGCCAGCAGCCACCAGGGGCTTGAAGCTTTCTTT. It specifies CASSHQGLEAFF.